The source of this T cell receptor (beta chain) is a study of CD8+ T cells in alopecia areata. Study details: Tofacitinib continued for 6 to 18 months and was then withheld for 6 months.

TCR sequencing used cDNA made by reverse transcription of extracted RNA. The repertoire was sequenced with immunoSEQ multiplex PCR; TCRdb's copy has only in-frame clones and lacks some. The sample includes several thousand clones, around 63% of them seen just once. Documented treatment: oral pan-JAK inhibitor, 5-10 mg twice daily. As part of sample collection, lesional scalp punch biopsies and peripheral blood were taken from alopecia areata patients. This clone is labeled large (0.1 to 1%). The antigen is unknown. Per the germline V gene, CDR1 is SGHTA and CDR2 is FQGNSA. Trimming took 3 bases from V and 6 from J, leaving 19 bases between them. The CDR3 spans 16 residues. Overall study findings and caveats: Expanded CD8+ clones among the top 100, as well as scalp clonality, were significantly decreased by tofacitinib. Higher clonality than in normal scalp was seen in lesional scalp, especially alopecia totalis/universalis. The link between baseline CD8+ expansion and response remains uncertain with one nonresponder.

The chain recombines TRBV7-2 with TRBJ2-3; D not resolved. This sequence originates from a human donor with alopecia areata. Sequences were derived from skin, sampled at week 4, from a patient treated with tofacitinib. CDR3 in amino acids: CASSFRPDIQMDTQYF. CDR3 nucleotides: TGTGCCAGCAGCTTTCGCCCAGACATTCAAATGGATACGCAGTATTTT.